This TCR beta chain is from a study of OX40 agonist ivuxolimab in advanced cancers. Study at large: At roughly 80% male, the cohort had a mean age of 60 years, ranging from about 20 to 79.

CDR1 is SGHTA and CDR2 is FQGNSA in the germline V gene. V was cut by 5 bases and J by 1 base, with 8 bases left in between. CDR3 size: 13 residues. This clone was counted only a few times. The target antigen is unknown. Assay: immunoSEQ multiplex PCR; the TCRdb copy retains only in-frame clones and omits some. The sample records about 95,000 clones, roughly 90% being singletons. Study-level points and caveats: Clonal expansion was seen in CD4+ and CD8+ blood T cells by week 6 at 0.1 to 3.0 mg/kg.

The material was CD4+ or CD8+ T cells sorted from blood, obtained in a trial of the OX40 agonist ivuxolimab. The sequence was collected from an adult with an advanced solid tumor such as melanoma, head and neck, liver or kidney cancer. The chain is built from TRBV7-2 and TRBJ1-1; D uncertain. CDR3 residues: CASSRRWNTEAFF. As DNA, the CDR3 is TGTGCCAGCAGCAGGCGGTGGAACACTGAAGCTTTCTTT.